These 28 T cell receptor beta chains were all obtained from the same sample, sequenced in a study of regulatory T cells in long-lasting Graves disease. Arm-PCR with iRepertoire HTBI primers amplified the CDR3 regions for these TCR beta libraries. TCRdb re-analysed the multiplex PCR reads in MiXCR, keeping a single row per CDR3 protein. The data show approximately 470,000 distinct CDR3 sequences, with more than 20% seen just once and over 7.5% held by the top ten. The sample's time point: persistent/refractory GD, antithyroid drugs over 5 years with positive TRAb. Extracted PBMC RNA gave rise to the TCR library. The sequenced sample was peripheral blood mononuclear cells (PBMCs), obtained when the disease was refractory, from a patient treated with antithyroid drugs. The receptors here all came from a female donor with Graves disease.

This clonotype appeared many times. The J gene is TRBJ2-2, the V gene TRBV6-4, with 8 positions matching TRBD2. Germline CDR1 and CDR2: MRHNA and SNTAGT. This CDR3 contains 17 residues. Unmatched junction bases numbered 15, after V lost 8 bases and J lost 4 bases. Here the CDR3 reads CASGTSPRNPPTGELFF. The CDR3 bases are TGTGCCAGCGGGACTAGTCCGCGGAACCCACCCACCGGGGAGCTGTTTTTT.

In its sample, this clonotype was seen many times. The V and J genes are TRBV2 and TRBJ2-7, with 13 bases matching TRBD2. The V gene's germline CDR1 is SNHLY and CDR2 FYNNEI. V lost 10 bases to trimming and J lost 3 bases; unmatched junction nucleotides: 3. CDR3 length: 13 amino acids. The CDR3 region has the DNA TGTGCCATCCGACTAGCGGGAGGCTACGAGCAGTACTTC. This gives the protein CAIRLAGGYEQYF.

This clonotype has a count of ten or more. This chain joins TRBV6-1 and TRBJ1-1, with a weak D call TRBD1 (6 bases). Germline CDR1 and CDR2: MNHNS and SASEGT. Trimming took 4 bases from V and 3 from J, leaving 15 bases between them. This CDR3 has 15 amino acids. DNA of the CDR3: TGTGCCAGCAGTGTAACAGGGTTGAGGGACACTGAAGCTTTCTTT. It yields the protein CASSVTGLRDTEAFF.

V usage is TRBV18 and J usage is TRBJ2-2, with 9 bases that match TRBD2. J gave up 4 bases and V 4 bases, and 4 bases lay outside the gene matches. The CDR3 totals 15 residues. Germline V lookup: CDR1 KGHSH, CDR2 LQKENI. CDR3 residues: CASSLGTSLTGELFF. In DNA, the CDR3 is TGTGCCAGCTCACTAGGGACTAGCCTCACCGGGGAGCTGTTTTTT.

This clonotype was detected many times. The CDR3 protein is CASSNRQSTYEQYF. DNA for the CDR3: TGTGCCAGCAGCAATAGACAGAGCACCTACGAGCAGTACTTC. The V gene is TRBV7-2, the J gene TRBJ2-7; D may be TRBD1 (5 bases). V lost 5 bases, J lost 2 bases, and 13 bases lay in between. The germline V gene has CDR1 SGHTA and CDR2 FQGNSA. The CDR3 spans 14 residues.

This clonotype was seen at least ten times. CDR3 coding DNA: TGTGCCAGCAGCTTAAACAGGGGGTTCCTCCAAGAGACCCAGTACTTC. It translates to CASSLNRGFLQETQYF. J is TRBJ2-5 and V is TRBV11-2; 8 nucleotides match TRBD1. Germline trimming cut 2 bases from V and 1 base from J; bases unmatched to any gene: 6. Looked up from germline, CDR1 is SGHAT and CDR2 is FQNNGV. CDR3 length: 16 residues. The full variable domain, in which reference TRBV11-2 and TRBJ2-5 provide the parts outside the CDR3, is EAGVAQSPRYKIIEKRQSVAFWCNPISGHATLYWYQQILGQGPKLLIQFQNNGVVDDSQLPKDRFSAERLKGVDSTLKIQPAKLEDSAVYLCASSLNRGFLQETQYFGPGTRLLVL.

This clonotype was observed many times. The rearrangement links TRBV6-5 to TRBJ2-7, with D unresolved. This CDR3 spans 15 amino acids. Germline V gene data show CDR1 as MNHEY and CDR2 as SVGAGI. V was pared by 0 bases and J by 2 bases, with 11 bases between. CDR3 nucleotides: TGTGCCAGCAGTTACTCCACAGTCCCTCCCTACGAGCAGTACTTC. Amino acid sequence: CASSYSTVPPYEQYF.

A note on this clonotype: The junction differs from germline at one of its ends, possibly a read error. The CDR3 DNA sequence: TGTGCCGGCAGCTTTGGCTCTAGTTCCTACGAGCAGTACTTC. Protein: CAGSFGSSSYEQYF. V usage is TRBV7-3 and J usage is TRBJ2-7; D gene ambiguous. The CDR3 totals 14 residues. From germline, CDR1 is SGHTA and CDR2 FQGTGA.

Only one count was recorded for this clonotype. The rearrangement links TRBV28 to TRBJ2-1; TRBD1 aligns across 7 bases. CDR1 and CDR2 from the germline V gene are MDHEN and SYDVKM. V was clipped by 6 bases and J by 7 bases; unmatched bases: 9. This CDR3 region has 14 residues. CDR3 region: CASSQGQRFNEQFF. The DNA of the CDR3 is TGTGCCAGCAGCCAGGGACAGAGATTTAATGAGCAGTTCTTC.

This clonotype appeared many times. The chain combines TRBV2 with TRBJ1-2; 7 bases fit TRBD1. The germline V gene encodes CDR1 SNHLY and CDR2 FYNNEI. CDR3 length: 16 residues. Losses at the gene ends were 3 bases for V and 2 bases for J; bases not matched to a gene: 9. DNA of the CDR3: TGTGCCAGCAGTGATGAAGGGCAGGGGGGGAACTATGGCTACACCTTC. Translated: CASSDEGQGGNYGYTF.

V is TRBV6-2 or TRBV6-3 and J is TRBJ1-5; D uncertain. Germline V gives CDR1 MNHEY, CDR2 SVGEGT. CDR3 length equals 16 residues. Between the trimmed V and J ends, which lost 4 bases and 0 bases, there was a span of 13 bases. The chain's CDR3 is CASSFLGSYSNQPQHF. The CDR3 bases are TGTGCCAGCAGTTTTTTAGGGTCGTATAGCAATCAGCCCCAGCATTTT.

The sample holds many counts of this clonotype. The chain carries TRBV2 and TRBJ2-7, with 10 nucleotides matching TRBD1. The CDR3 sequence is 14 residues long. The germline V gene encodes CDR1 SNHLY and CDR2 FYNNEI. The V segment lost 6 bases and the J segment 4 bases; nucleotides outside the gene matches: 6. The CDR3 sequence is CASRPTGGGYEQYF. CDR3 DNA: TGTGCCAGCAGACCGACAGGGGGCGGTTACGAGCAGTACTTC.

The chain joins TRBV27 to TRBJ2-1, with D hard to call. CDR1 and CDR2 from the germline V gene are MNHEY and SMNVEV (reference sequence). The CDR3 consists of 17 residues. Trimming stripped 0 bases from V and 5 bases from J, with 17 bases between. The CDR3 is CASSLSRDWEPNNEQFF. The CDR3 DNA sequence: TGTGCCAGCAGTTTATCGAGAGACTGGGAACCCAACAATGAGCAGTTCTTC.

This clonotype was seen ten or more times. The chain uses TRBV12-3 or TRBV12-4 and TRBJ1-5, with 8 bases identical to TRBD1. This CDR3 has 17 amino acids. J lost 0 bases, V lost 6 bases, and 10 bases had no gene match. CDR3 loop: CASSWKLTGVSNQPQHF. DNA for the CDR3: TGTGCCAGCAGCTGGAAGTTGACAGGGGTTAGCAATCAGCCCCAGCATTTT.

This clonotype has only a few counts. The genes are TRBV19 and TRBJ1-1, with D maybe TRBD1 (6 bases). CDR1 is LNHDA and CDR2 is SQIVND in the germline V gene (reference sequence). Between the trimmed V and J ends, which lost 3 bases and 6 bases, there was a span of 11 bases. The CDR3 sequence is 13 residues long. The CDR3 DNA sequence: TGTGCCAGTAGTATTATGGACAGAGCTGAAGCTTTCTTT. It yields the protein CASSIMDRAEAFF.

The sample holds many counts of this clonotype. This chain connects TRBV13 to TRBJ2-7, with 7 bases that match TRBD1. The V and J ends lost 0 bases and 2 bases, in that order; junction bases with no gene match: 4. From germline, CDR1 is PRHDT and CDR2 FYEKMQ (reference sequence). The CDR3 consists of 15 residues. CDR3 DNA: TGTGCCAGCAGCTTAGGACAGGGGCGCACCTACGAGCAGTACTTC. It encodes CASSLGQGRTYEQYF.

V usage is TRBV5-1 and J usage is TRBJ2-7; 7 bases align to TRBD2. V trimming: 0 bases; J trimming: 3 bases; junction bases outside the gene matches: 3. This CDR3 comprises 14 residues. CDR1 and CDR2 from the germline V gene are SGHRS and YFSETQ. The DNA of the CDR3 is TGCGCCAGCAGCTTGGGGGGGACTAACTACGAGCAGTACTTC. It translates to CASSLGGTNYEQYF. Together with reference TRBV5-1 and TRBJ2-7, the CDR3 gives the full variable domain: KAGVTQTPRYLIKTRGQQVTLSCSPISGHRSVSWYQQTPGQGLQFLFEYFSETQRNKGNFPGRFSGRQFSNSRSEMNVSTLELGDSALYLCASSLGGTNYEQYFGPGTRLTVT.

CDR3 region: CASSIDRGTGNQPQHF. The CDR3 bases are TGTGCCAGTAGTATAGACCGCGGGACTGGTAATCAGCCCCAGCATTTT. The chain employs TRBV19 and TRBJ1-5; the D gene is possibly TRBD1 (5 bases). Looked up from germline, CDR1 is LNHDA and CDR2 is SQIVND (reference sequence). The CDR3 runs to 16 residues. Trimming shortened V by 0 bases and J by 4 bases, and 13 bases separated the two germline ends.

This clonotype has at least ten counts. The gene calls are TRBV28 and TRBJ2-1; 8 nucleotides line up with TRBD2. V shed 5 bases, J shed 2 bases, and the junction held 2 bases outside the gene matches. The CDR3 runs 14 residues. Germline CDR1 and CDR2: MDHEN and SYDVKM. CDR3: CASSGREAYNEQFF. CDR3 bases: TGTGCCAGCAGTGGGCGGGAGGCCTACAATGAGCAGTTCTTC.

In DNA form, the CDR3 reads TGTGCCATAAGTACAGGTAGCAATCAGCCCCAGCATTTT. This encodes CAISTGSNQPQHF. The rearrangement links TRBV10-3 to TRBJ1-5, with D tentatively TRBD1 (5 bases). The CDR3 totals 13 residues. Trimming removed 9 bases from V and 0 bases from J, with 9 bases in between. Germline CDR1 reads ENHRY; CDR2 reads SYGVKD.

This clonotype was seen at least ten times. V is TRBV24-1 and J is TRBJ2-2; 13 bases line up with TRBD2. Unmatched junction bases numbered 6, after V lost 0 bases and J lost 6 bases. CDR3 length equals 18 residues. The germline gives CDR1 KGHDR, CDR2 SFDVKD. In nucleotides, the CDR3 is TGTGCCACCAGTGATTTGCCCGGACTAGCGGGAGCCCCCGGGGAGCTGTTTTTT. Translating it yields CATSDLPGLAGAPGELFF.

This clonotype appeared many times. The rearrangement links TRBV29-1 to TRBJ2-5, with D possibly called TRBD1 or TRBD2 (5 bases each). CDR3 length equals 12 residues. Trimming removed 4 bases at V and 2 bases at J, with 8 bases between. CDR1 is SQVTM and CDR2 is ANQGSEA in the germline V gene. The CDR3 here is CSVGGGQETQYF. CDR3 sequence (DNA): TGCAGCGTTGGTGGGGGACAAGAGACCCAGTACTTC.

The rearrangement joins TRBV9 to TRBJ1-2; TRBD1 matches at 11 bases. From germline, CDR1 is SGDLS and CDR2 YYNGEE. The CDR3 has 16 residues. V shed 3 bases, J shed 0 bases, and the junction held 4 bases outside the gene matches. The CDR3 reads CASSDPGQGANYGYTF. DNA for the CDR3: TGTGCCAGCAGCGACCCGGGACAGGGGGCTAACTATGGCTACACCTTC.

Concerning this clonotype: It may be a read error: a sequence one base away is much more abundant. The genes are TRBV6-1 and TRBJ1-1; D gene uncertain. CDR1 is MNHNS and CDR2 is SASEGT in the germline V gene. There are 13 residues in the CDR3. V lost 2 bases and J 8 bases, leaving 12 bases between the germline ends. The CDR3 DNA is TGTGCCAGCAGTGAAATTTGGGAGGCCGAAGCTTTCTTT. Protein: CASSEIWEAEAFF.

This clonotype was detected many times. The chain carries TRBV18 and TRBJ2-7; D unclear. Germline loops: CDR1 KGHSH, CDR2 LQKENI. V was clipped by 3 bases and J by 3 bases, with 9 bases between them. The CDR3 runs to 13 residues. The CDR3: CASSPGRYYEQYF. In nucleotides, the CDR3 is TGTGCCAGCTCACCGGGCCGCTACTACGAGCAGTACTTC.

This clonotype appeared many times. The J gene is TRBJ1-1, the V gene TRBV12-3 or TRBV12-4; the D gene is possibly TRBD1 (5 bases). The V end lost 2 bases, the J end lost 2 bases, and 12 bases lay between the germline ends. This CDR3 is built from 15 residues. The CDR3 DNA is TGTGCCAGCAGTTTAACGGGGGGTTACAACACTGAAGCTTTCTTT. Its protein product is CASSLTGGYNTEAFF.

The rearrangement links TRBV20-1 to TRBJ1-2, with 11 bases lining up with TRBD1. Per the germline V gene, CDR1 is DFQATT and CDR2 is SNEGSKA (reference sequence). V dropped 0 bases and J dropped 7; count of bases not matched to a gene: 7. The CDR3 sequence is 15 residues long. The CDR3 nucleotides are TGCAGTGCTAGAGATCCGGGACAGGGGGTTGGTGGCTACACCTTC. This codes for CSARDPGQGVGGYTF.

Comment on this clonotype: The likely explanation is a read error, given a far larger clone one base away. The chain recombines TRBV2 with TRBJ2-5, with unresolved D. Trimming removed 6 bases from V and 4 bases from J, with 18 bases in between. Germline V gene sequence: CDR1 SNHLY, CDR2 FYNNEI. The CDR3 is 15 amino acids. CDR3 sequence (DNA): TGTGCCAGCAGCCTGAAGGCCTTGGCAGCAGAGACCCAGTACTTC. This translates into CASSLKALAAETQYF.